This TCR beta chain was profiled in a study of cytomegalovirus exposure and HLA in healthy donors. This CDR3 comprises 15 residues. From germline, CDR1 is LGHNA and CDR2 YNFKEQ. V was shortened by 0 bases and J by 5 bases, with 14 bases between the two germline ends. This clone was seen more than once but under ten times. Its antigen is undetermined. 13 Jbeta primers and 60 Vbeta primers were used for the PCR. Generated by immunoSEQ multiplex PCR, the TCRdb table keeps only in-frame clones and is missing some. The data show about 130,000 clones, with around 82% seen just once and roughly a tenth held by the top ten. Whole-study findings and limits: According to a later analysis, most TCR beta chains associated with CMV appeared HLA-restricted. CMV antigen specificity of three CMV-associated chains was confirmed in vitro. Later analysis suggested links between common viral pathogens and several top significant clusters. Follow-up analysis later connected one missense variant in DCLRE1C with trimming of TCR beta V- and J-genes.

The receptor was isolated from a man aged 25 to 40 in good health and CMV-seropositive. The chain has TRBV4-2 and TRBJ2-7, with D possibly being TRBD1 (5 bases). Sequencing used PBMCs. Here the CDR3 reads CASSQDPRVSHEQYF. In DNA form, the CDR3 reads TGTGCCAGCAGCCAAGATCCCAGGGTGAGCCACGAGCAGTACTTC.